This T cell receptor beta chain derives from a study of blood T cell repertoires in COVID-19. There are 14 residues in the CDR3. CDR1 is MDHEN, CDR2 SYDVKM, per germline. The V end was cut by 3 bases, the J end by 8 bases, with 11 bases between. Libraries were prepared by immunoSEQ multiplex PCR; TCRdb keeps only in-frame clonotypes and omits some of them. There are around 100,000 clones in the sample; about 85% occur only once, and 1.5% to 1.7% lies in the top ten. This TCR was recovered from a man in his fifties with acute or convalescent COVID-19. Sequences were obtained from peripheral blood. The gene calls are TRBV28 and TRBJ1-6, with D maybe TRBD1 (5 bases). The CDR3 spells CASSLWRDDSPLHF. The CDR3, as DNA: TGTGCCAGCAGTTTGTGGAGGGACGATTCACCCCTCCACTTT.